This is a list of T cell receptor beta chains from one sample in a study of T cell responses to AZD1222 COVID-19 vaccine. Profiling relied on immunoSEQ multiplex PCR, and the TCRdb table lists in-frame clones only, not all of them. The sample contains about 79,000 clones, around 80% of which appear only once. The input for sequencing was peripheral blood, taken on day 0 of AZD1222 vaccination. The receptors shown here come from an adult in good health. The conserved cysteine and the conserved F or W are not part of the CDR3 here. The D gene is left open where the match is weak. Rows may omit the clone size; those that give it use once, few, many or a size class.

d_call: TRBD1; j_call: TRBJ1-5; clone_size: few; cdr3_length: 13; v_call: TRBV6-1; cdr3_aa: ASSEGTGGNQPQH
d_call: TRBD2; j_call: TRBJ2-1; clone_size: medium-sized; cdr3_length: 18; v_call: TRBV11-3; cdr3_aa: ASSLEVAGAVSGSYNEQF
d_call: TRBD1; j_call: TRBJ1-1; clone_size: NA; cdr3_length: 13; v_call: TRBV18; cdr3_aa: ASSPSGQGVTEAF
d_call: NA; j_call: TRBJ2-7; clone_size: NA; cdr3_length: 10; v_call: TRBV7-9; cdr3_aa: ASSSLSYEQY
d_call: TRBD1; j_call: TRBJ1-6; clone_size: once; cdr3_length: 12; v_call: TRBV18; cdr3_aa: ASSQGTENSPLH
d_call: NA; j_call: TRBJ1-3; clone_size: NA; cdr3_length: 14; v_call: TRBV5-6; cdr3_aa: ASSLVGSQGGNTIY
d_call: NA; j_call: TRBJ2-5; clone_size: NA; cdr3_length: 11; v_call: TRBV5-1; cdr3_aa: ASSFSSQETQY
d_call: TRBD1; j_call: TRBJ1-3; clone_size: NA; cdr3_length: 16; v_call: TRBV4-1; cdr3_aa: ASSKTGTASNSGNTIY
d_call: TRBD1; j_call: TRBJ2-7; clone_size: NA; cdr3_length: 14; v_call: TRBV7-8; cdr3_aa: ASRLLPGQGNHEQY
d_call: NA; j_call: TRBJ2-5; clone_size: NA; cdr3_length: 11; v_call: TRBV7-8; cdr3_aa: ASSLVPTETQY
d_call: NA; j_call: TRBJ1-6; clone_size: few; cdr3_length: 12; v_call: TRBV28; cdr3_aa: ASSSQGDNSPLH
d_call: NA; j_call: TRBJ1-2; clone_size: NA; cdr3_length: 13; v_call: TRBV19; cdr3_aa: ASSINGETTSGYT
d_call: TRBD2; j_call: TRBJ2-5; clone_size: NA; cdr3_length: 13; v_call: TRBV5-1; cdr3_aa: ASSLAGRTQETQY
d_call: NA; j_call: TRBJ2-4; clone_size: NA; cdr3_length: 12; v_call: TRBV5-4; cdr3_aa: ASSSRDGKNIQY
d_call: TRBD2; j_call: TRBJ2-7; clone_size: NA; cdr3_length: 12; v_call: TRBV5-6; cdr3_aa: ASSLHGGMNEQY
d_call: NA; j_call: TRBJ1-3; clone_size: once; cdr3_length: 13; v_call: TRBV18; cdr3_aa: ASSPGGVSGNTIY
d_call: NA; j_call: TRBJ2-7; clone_size: NA; cdr3_length: 12; v_call: TRBV9; cdr3_aa: ASSVDPGFEEQY
d_call: TRBD2; j_call: TRBJ2-2; clone_size: NA; cdr3_length: 15; v_call: TRBV5-5; cdr3_aa: ASSSGLAGGPTGELF
d_call: NA; j_call: TRBJ1-2; clone_size: NA; cdr3_length: 11; v_call: TRBV19; cdr3_aa: ASSIKGASGYT
d_call: TRBD1; j_call: TRBJ1-4; clone_size: NA; cdr3_length: 14; v_call: TRBV5-1; cdr3_aa: ASSLETGGNGEKLF
d_call: TRBD1; j_call: TRBJ1-1; clone_size: NA; cdr3_length: 16; v_call: TRBV11-2; cdr3_aa: ASSLSFGTGRMNTEAF
d_call: NA; j_call: TRBJ2-7; clone_size: NA; cdr3_length: 13; v_call: TRBV3-1/TRBV3-2; cdr3_aa: ASSSRPGLGYEQY
d_call: NA; j_call: TRBJ1-6; clone_size: NA; cdr3_length: 14; v_call: TRBV28; cdr3_aa: ASSFPGTRGNSPLH
d_call: TRBD1; j_call: TRBJ2-1; clone_size: NA; cdr3_length: 13; v_call: TRBV5-1; cdr3_aa: ASSPGQDLNNEQF
d_call: TRBD1; j_call: TRBJ1-6; clone_size: NA; cdr3_length: 12; v_call: TRBV2; cdr3_aa: ASRGDRVNSPLH
d_call: NA; j_call: TRBJ2-2; clone_size: NA; cdr3_length: 12; v_call: TRBV7-9; cdr3_aa: ASSLQGNTGELF
d_call: NA; j_call: TRBJ1-4; clone_size: NA; cdr3_length: 15; v_call: TRBV30; cdr3_aa: AWSVRVSREANEKLF
d_call: NA; j_call: TRBJ1-4; clone_size: NA; cdr3_length: 12; v_call: TRBV5-1; cdr3_aa: ASKVGQGLEKLF
d_call: NA; j_call: TRBJ2-5; clone_size: NA; cdr3_length: 13; v_call: TRBV5-1; cdr3_aa: ASRPNGQSEETQY
d_call: NA; j_call: TRBJ1-3; clone_size: NA; cdr3_length: 13; v_call: TRBV6-1; cdr3_aa: ASSEKGVSGNTIY
d_call: TRBD1; j_call: TRBJ1-4; clone_size: once; cdr3_length: 13; v_call: TRBV2; cdr3_aa: ASRVQGTFNEKLF
d_call: NA; j_call: TRBJ1-6; clone_size: NA; cdr3_length: 13; v_call: TRBV5-1; cdr3_aa: ASSLSGGGNSPLH
d_call: NA; j_call: TRBJ2-2; clone_size: NA; cdr3_length: 11; v_call: TRBV9; cdr3_aa: ASSVAGFGELF
d_call: NA; j_call: TRBJ2-1; clone_size: NA; cdr3_length: 14; v_call: TRBV3-1/TRBV3-2; cdr3_aa: ASSQGWGLSYNEQF
d_call: TRBD1; j_call: TRBJ1-6; clone_size: few; cdr3_length: 12; v_call: TRBV28; cdr3_aa: ATRAGTGNSPLH
d_call: NA; j_call: TRBJ2-3; clone_size: few; cdr3_length: 11; v_call: TRBV28; cdr3_aa: ASSLDHTDTQY